This T cell receptor beta chain comes out of a study of read filtering for tumor transcriptome and immune sequencing. This library used around 0.4 ug RNA and molecular barcoded adaptors spanning alpha/delta and beta/gamma chains. TCRdb itself ran the reads through MiXCR, one entry per CDR3 protein. The sample has 90,000 or so distinct CDR3 sequences; 20% to 25% are singletons. The CDR3 is made up of 16 amino acids. Points from the study as a whole: Even smaller IR-seq throughput identified most shared clonotypes.

This clonotype is medium-sized in the sample. What it binds is unknown. The rearrangement uses TRBV3-2 and TRBJ2-1. TRBV3-2 is annotated as a pseudogene. Sequenced sample: a population of CD138-negative cells sorted from bone marrow. This clonotype originated in a donor at least 40 years old with multiple myeloma. CDR3 in amino acids: CASSQGGPSSYNEQFF. The DNA for the CDR3 is TGTGCCAGCAGCCAAGGCGGACCGAGCTCCTACAATGAGCAGTTCTTC.